The following is a T cell receptor beta chain sequence with its context. Antigen unknown. The source of the sample is a study of cytotoxic CD8 clonotypes in ibrutinib-treated CLL. Study-level findings and limits: Pretreatment clonality was elevated relative to age-matched healthy donors and paralleled circulating CD8+ T-cell counts.

Some clones are missing from TCRdb's copy, which holds only in-frame ones; the method was immunoSEQ multiplex PCR. The sample has nearly 100,000 clones, approximately 82% seen once. The trim removed 2 bases at V and 5 bases at J, leaving 11 bases unmatched. CDR1 and CDR2 from the germline V gene are MNHEY and SMNVEV (reference sequence). This CDR3 is 18 amino acids long. The source of this sequence is a human donor with chronic lymphocytic leukemia. The specimen comprised PBMCs, sampled after 12 months of ibrutinib treatment. The chain is built from TRBV27 and TRBJ2-3; 12 bases align to TRBD2. The CDR3, as DNA: TGTGCCAGCAGTTTACGACTAGGACTAGCGGGGCAAAAAGATACGCAGTATTTT. Its protein product is CASSLRLGLAGQKDTQYF.